A single sample gave rise to the 26 T cell receptor beta chains below, sequenced in a study of CXCR3-negative and CXCR3-positive naive CD8 T cells. cDNA libraries for TRB were generated by 5' RACE incorporating UMI labels. TCRdb re-called the 5' RACE reads; one entry per CDR3 protein, DNA not given. Its listing shows around 90,000 distinct CDR3 sequences. The specimen was naive CXCR3- CD8+ T cells from blood. Described subset: CD45RO-CCR7+CD27+CD95- naive CD8+ T cells lacking CXCR3 (TNR3-). Every receptor here comes from a human donor in good health. Some clones in this sample may be carry-over from other donors' samples.

The chain is built from TRBV6-2 or TRBV6-3 and TRBJ2-1; no DNA is available, so the TRBD2 call from TCRdb remains unchecked. This CDR3 spans 11 amino acids. In germline, CDR1 is MNHEY, CDR2 SVGEGT. CDR3 in amino acids: CAGGVGNEQFF.

The CDR3 region is CASSQADEQYF. V gene TRBV14 combines with J gene TRBJ2-7. Germline CDR1 and CDR2: SGHDN and FVKESK. The CDR3 is 11 residues long.

CDR3 sequence reads: CASSLSGTGNRRGYTF. The chain couples TRBV7-2 to TRBJ1-2; the D call from TCRdb, TRBD1, cannot be confirmed without DNA. The length of the CDR3 is 16 residues. Germline V gives CDR1 SGHTA, CDR2 FQGNSA. Complete variable domain (other parts from reference TRBV7-2 and TRBJ1-2): GAGVSQSPSNKVTEKGKDVELRCDPISGHTALYWYRQSLGQGLEFLIYFQGNSAPDKSGLPSDRFSAERTGGSVSTLTIQRTQQEDSAVYLCASSLSGTGNRRGYTFGSGTRLTVV.

The V call is TRBV23-1, the J call TRBJ2-7; the D call of TRBD1 rests on TCRdb alone, since no DNA is present to check it. TRBV23-1 is designated an ORF whose function remains uncertain. The CDR3 is 15 residues long. This CDR3 is CASSHCGQDNCEQYF.

V and J are TRBV29-1 and TRBJ2-7; lacking DNA, the TRBD1 call made by TCRdb goes unchecked. The CDR3 spans 15 residues. Germline assignment: CDR1 SQVTM and CDR2 ANQGSEA. CDR3 in amino acids: CSVEDNGNLPYEQYF.

The CDR3 spells CSARVASGAYEQYF. This sequence joins TRBV20-1 and TRBJ2-7; TCRdb indicates TRBD2, and absent DNA this call remains unverified. CDR3 length equals 14 residues. CDR1 and CDR2 from the germline V gene are DFQATT and SNEGSKA (reference sequence).

This chain uses TRBV29-1 with TRBJ2-5; the TCRdb call, TRBD1, lacks DNA for checking. CDR3 size: 13 residues. From germline, CDR1 is SQVTM and CDR2 ANQGSEA. The CDR3 loop reads CSVEGVFEETQYF.

This chain connects TRBV5-1 to TRBJ2-1; lacking DNA, the TRBD2 call made by TCRdb goes unchecked. The germline gives CDR1 SGHRS, CDR2 YFSETQ. CDR3 size: 17 residues. The CDR3 reads CASSSGLAASVSSEQFF.

The chain recombines TRBV20-1 with TRBJ2-7. The CDR3 extends over 11 amino acids. Germline assignment: CDR1 DFQATT and CDR2 SNEGSKA (reference sequence). This CDR3 is CSAREDYEQYF.

The chain uses TRBV29-1 and TRBJ2-5; TCRdb calls TRBD2, which cannot be checked without DNA. This CDR3 region has 15 residues. The V gene's germline CDR1 is SQVTM and CDR2 ANQGSEA. The CDR3 loop reads CSSRSRAGGRETQYF.

V is TRBV5-1 and J is TRBJ2-4; the D gene TCRdb calls, TRBD1, cannot be checked with no DNA. CDR3 length: 13 residues. Germline V gene data show CDR1 as SGHRS and CDR2 as YFSETQ. This chain's CDR3 is CASSPGEGDIQYF. The variable domain in full, with the rest retrieved from reference TRBV5-1 and TRBJ2-4, is KAGVTQTPRYLIKTRGQQVTLSCSPISGHRSVSWYQQTPGQGLQFLFEYFSETQRNKGNFPGRFSGRQFSNSRSEMNVSTLELGDSALYLCASSPGEGDIQYFGAGTRLSVL.

The chain recombines TRBV3-1 with TRBJ2-2; TCRdb outputs TRBD1, but without DNA this stays unchecked. The germline gives CDR1 LGHDT, CDR2 YNNKEL (reference sequence). The CDR3 contains 18 residues. The CDR3 loop reads CASSQEVLGQGTTGELFF.

The V gene is TRBV7-6, the J gene TRBJ1-1; the TCRdb D gene call, TRBD1, has no DNA to confirm it. Germline CDR1 and CDR2: SGHVS and FNYEAQ. This CDR3 has 14 amino acids. The CDR3 loop is CASSLAQGGTEAFF.

This chain connects TRBV11-1 to TRBJ2-1; TCRdb proposes TRBD1, but this gene call is untestable without DNA. In germline, CDR1 is SGHAT, CDR2 FQDESV (reference sequence). The CDR3 loop spans 14 amino acids. CDR3 sequence: CASSRRTGHNEQFF.

The J gene is TRBJ2-2, the V gene TRBV6-1; the D call from TCRdb, TRBD2, cannot be confirmed without DNA. CDR3 length equals 17 residues. Germline V gives CDR1 MNHNS, CDR2 SASEGT. This chain's CDR3 is CASSDLGLAEDTGELFF.

The chain carries TRBV7-9 and TRBJ2-1. Germline V gene lookup returns CDR1 SEHNR and CDR2 FQNEAQ (reference sequence). There are 15 residues in the CDR3. CDR3 in amino acids: CASSFSGRAYNEQFF.

This chain uses TRBV12-3 or TRBV12-4 with TRBJ2-1; TCRdb's assignment of TRBD1 cannot be checked, as there is no DNA. The CDR3 covers 21 residues. The CDR3 loop reads CASSPSEGELQGKSTYNEQFF.

The rearrangement joins TRBV29-1 to TRBJ2-1. This CDR3 is built from 12 residues. The germline V gene encodes CDR1 SQVTM and CDR2 ANQGSEA. CDR3 loop: CSVGSSYNEQFF.

The rearrangement joins TRBV10-3 to TRBJ2-5. The CDR3 is made up of 11 amino acids. Germline V CDR1 and CDR2: ENHRY, SYGVKD. CDR3 in amino acids: CAISDPETQYF.

The chain has TRBV29-1 and TRBJ2-7; the TCRdb D gene call, TRBD1, has no DNA to confirm it. This CDR3 is built from 14 residues. CDR1 SQVTM and CDR2 ANQGSEA come from the germline V gene. CDR3 loop: CSVTDRGGPYEQYF.

This sequence joins TRBV27 and TRBJ1-5. The CDR3 has 13 residues. The V gene's germline CDR1 is MNHEY and CDR2 SMNVEV (reference sequence). This CDR3 is CASSLAENQPQHF.

V and J are TRBV13 and TRBJ1-2. Germline V gene sequence: CDR1 PRHDT, CDR2 FYEKMQ (reference sequence). The CDR3 covers 14 residues. The CDR3 protein is CASSLTIGNYGYTF.

The chain joins TRBV7-9 to TRBJ2-7; lacking DNA, the TRBD1 call made by TCRdb goes unchecked. Germline V CDR1 and CDR2: SEHNR, FQNEAQ (reference sequence). CDR3 length: 14 amino acids. The CDR3 sequence is CASSHRDRPYEQYF.

V and J are TRBV10-3 and TRBJ2-3. Germline V gene lookup returns CDR1 ENHRY and CDR2 SYGVKD. This CDR3 has 13 residues. Here the CDR3 reads CAISELMKDTQYF.

The V call is TRBV27, the J call TRBJ2-6. The CDR3 consists of 13 residues. Germline V CDR1 and CDR2: MNHEY, SMNVEV (reference sequence). This CDR3 is CASMMSGANVLTF. The full variable domain, in which reference TRBV27 and TRBJ2-6 provide the parts outside the CDR3, is EAQVTQNPRYLITVTGKKLTVTCSQNMNHEYMSWYRQDPGLGLRQIYYSMNVEVTDKGDVPEGYKVSRKEKRNFPLILESPSPNQTSLYFCASMMSGANVLTFGAGSRLTVL.

The CDR3: CSVEVVGQGDYGYTF. The V and J genes are TRBV29-1 and TRBJ1-2; TCRdb gives TRBD1 as the D gene, but with no DNA this cannot be confirmed. The CDR3 sequence is 15 residues long. Germline lookup yields CDR1 SQVTM and CDR2 ANQGSEA.